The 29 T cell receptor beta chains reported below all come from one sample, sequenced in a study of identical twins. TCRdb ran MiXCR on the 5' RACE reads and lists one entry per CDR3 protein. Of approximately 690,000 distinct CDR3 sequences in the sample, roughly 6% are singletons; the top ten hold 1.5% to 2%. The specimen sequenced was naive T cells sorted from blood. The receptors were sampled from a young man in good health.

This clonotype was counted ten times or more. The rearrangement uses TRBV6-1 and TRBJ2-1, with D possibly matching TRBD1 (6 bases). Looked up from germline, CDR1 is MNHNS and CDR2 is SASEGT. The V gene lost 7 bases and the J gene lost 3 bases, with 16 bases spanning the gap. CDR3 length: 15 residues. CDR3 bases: TGTGCCAGCAACCCGACAGGACGTATCTACAATGAGCAGTTCTTC. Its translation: CASNPTGRIYNEQFF.

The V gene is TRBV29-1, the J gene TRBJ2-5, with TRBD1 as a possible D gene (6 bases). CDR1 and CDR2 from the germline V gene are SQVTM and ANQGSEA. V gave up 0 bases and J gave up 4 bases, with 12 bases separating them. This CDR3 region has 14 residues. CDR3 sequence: CSVEDLGAGETQYF. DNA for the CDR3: TGCAGCGTTGAAGATCTGGGGGCTGGAGAGACCCAGTACTTC.

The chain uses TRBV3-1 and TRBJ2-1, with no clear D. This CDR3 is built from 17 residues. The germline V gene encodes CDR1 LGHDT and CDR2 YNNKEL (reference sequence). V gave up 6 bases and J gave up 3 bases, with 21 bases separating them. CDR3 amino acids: CASSGFSSEHYYNEQFF. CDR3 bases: TGTGCCAGCAGTGGGTTTTCTTCCGAACACTACTACAATGAGCAGTTCTTC.

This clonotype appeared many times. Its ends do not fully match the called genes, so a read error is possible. DNA for the CDR3: TGCAGTGCTAGTTCGGGGGGAGAGGCCCAGTACTTC. Translating it yields CSASSGGEAQYF. This sequence joins TRBV20-1 and TRBJ2-5; the match to TRBD2 covers 7 bases. The germline gives CDR1 DFQATT, CDR2 SNEGSKA (reference sequence). This CDR3 spans 12 amino acids.

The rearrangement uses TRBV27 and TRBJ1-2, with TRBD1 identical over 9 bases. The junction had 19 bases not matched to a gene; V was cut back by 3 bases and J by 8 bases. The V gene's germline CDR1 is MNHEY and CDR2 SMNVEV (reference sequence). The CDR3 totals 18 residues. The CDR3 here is CASSLRAAGTGQRLGYTF. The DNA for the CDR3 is TGTGCCAGCAGTTTGAGGGCAGCGGGGACAGGGCAACGATTGGGCTACACCTTC.

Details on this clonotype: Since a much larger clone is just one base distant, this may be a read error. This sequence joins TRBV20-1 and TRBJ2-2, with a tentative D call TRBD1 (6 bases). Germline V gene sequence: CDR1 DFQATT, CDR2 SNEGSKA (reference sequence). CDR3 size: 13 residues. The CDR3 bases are TGCAGTGCTTCCCAGGGGAACACCGGGGAGCTGGTTTTT. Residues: CSASQGNTGELVF.

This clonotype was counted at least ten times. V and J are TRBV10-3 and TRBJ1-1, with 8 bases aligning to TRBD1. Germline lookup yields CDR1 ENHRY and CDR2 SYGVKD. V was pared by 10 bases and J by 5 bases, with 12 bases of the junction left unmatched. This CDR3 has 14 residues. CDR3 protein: CATIPGQEGTEAFF. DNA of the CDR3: TGTGCCACCATCCCGGGACAGGAGGGTACTGAAGCTTTCTTT.

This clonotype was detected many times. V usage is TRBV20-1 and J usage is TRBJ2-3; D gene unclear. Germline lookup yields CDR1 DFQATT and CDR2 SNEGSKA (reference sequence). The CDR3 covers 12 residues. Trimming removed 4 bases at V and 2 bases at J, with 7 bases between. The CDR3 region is CSAIPTTDTQYF. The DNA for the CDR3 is TGCAGTGCTATTCCAACCACAGATACGCAGTATTTT.

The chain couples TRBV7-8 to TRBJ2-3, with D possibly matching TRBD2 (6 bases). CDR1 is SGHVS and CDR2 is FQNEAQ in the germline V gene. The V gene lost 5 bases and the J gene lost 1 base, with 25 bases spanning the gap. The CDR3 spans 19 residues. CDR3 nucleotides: TGTGCCAGCAGCCCAAGGCGGGGTGGGAAGCCTACCCGCACAGATACGCAGTATTTT. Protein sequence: CASSPRRGGKPTRTDTQYF.

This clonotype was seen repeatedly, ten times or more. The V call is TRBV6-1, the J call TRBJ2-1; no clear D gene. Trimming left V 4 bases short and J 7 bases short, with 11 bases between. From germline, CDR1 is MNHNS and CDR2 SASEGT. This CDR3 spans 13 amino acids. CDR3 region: CASSGQVNNEQFF. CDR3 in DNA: TGTGCCAGCAGTGGGCAAGTTAATAATGAGCAGTTCTTC.

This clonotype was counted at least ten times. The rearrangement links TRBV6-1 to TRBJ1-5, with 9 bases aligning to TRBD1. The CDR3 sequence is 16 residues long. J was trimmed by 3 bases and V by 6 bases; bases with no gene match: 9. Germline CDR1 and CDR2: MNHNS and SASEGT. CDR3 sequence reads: CASRSAGQGLNQPQHF. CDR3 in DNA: TGTGCCAGCAGGTCCGCGGGACAGGGTCTCAATCAGCCCCAGCATTTT.

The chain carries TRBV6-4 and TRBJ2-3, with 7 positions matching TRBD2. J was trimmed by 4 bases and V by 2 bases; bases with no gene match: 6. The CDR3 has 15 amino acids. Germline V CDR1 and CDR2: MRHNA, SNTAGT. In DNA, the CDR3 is TGTGCCAGCAGTGACGCTGGCGGGAGCGCAGATACGCAGTATTTT. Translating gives CASSDAGGSADTQYF.

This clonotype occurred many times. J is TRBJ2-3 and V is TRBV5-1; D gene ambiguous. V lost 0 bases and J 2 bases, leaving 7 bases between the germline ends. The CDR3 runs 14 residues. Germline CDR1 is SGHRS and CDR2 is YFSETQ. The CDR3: CASSLDRPTDTQYF. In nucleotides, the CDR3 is TGCGCCAGCAGCTTGGACCGGCCCACAGATACGCAGTATTTT.

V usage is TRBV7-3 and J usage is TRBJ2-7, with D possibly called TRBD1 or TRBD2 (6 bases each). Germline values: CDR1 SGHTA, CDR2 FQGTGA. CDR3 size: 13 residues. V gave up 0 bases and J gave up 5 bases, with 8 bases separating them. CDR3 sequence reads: CASSLTRGDEQYF. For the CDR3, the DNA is TGTGCCAGCAGCTTAACGAGGGGGGACGAGCAGTACTTC.

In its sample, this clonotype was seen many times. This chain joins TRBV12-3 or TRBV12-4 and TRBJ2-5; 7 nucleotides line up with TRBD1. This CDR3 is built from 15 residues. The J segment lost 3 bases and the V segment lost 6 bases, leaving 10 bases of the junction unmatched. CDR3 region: CASSPVGQEKETQYF. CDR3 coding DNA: TGTGCCAGCAGCCCAGTCGGACAGGAGAAAGAGACCCAGTACTTC.

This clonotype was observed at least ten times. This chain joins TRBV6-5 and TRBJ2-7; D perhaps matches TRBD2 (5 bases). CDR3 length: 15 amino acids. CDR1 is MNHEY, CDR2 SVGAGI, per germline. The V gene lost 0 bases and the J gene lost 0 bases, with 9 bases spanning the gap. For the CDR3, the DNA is TGTGCCAGCAGTTACTCTCCGCTAGCCTCCTACGAGCAGTACTTC. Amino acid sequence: CASSYSPLASYEQYF.

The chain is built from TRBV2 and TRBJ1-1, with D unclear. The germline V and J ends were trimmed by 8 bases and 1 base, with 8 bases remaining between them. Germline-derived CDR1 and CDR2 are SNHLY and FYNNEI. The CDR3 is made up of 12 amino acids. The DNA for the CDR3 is TGTGCCAGCGCTGTCGCGAACACTGAAGCTTTCTTT. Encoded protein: CASAVANTEAFF.

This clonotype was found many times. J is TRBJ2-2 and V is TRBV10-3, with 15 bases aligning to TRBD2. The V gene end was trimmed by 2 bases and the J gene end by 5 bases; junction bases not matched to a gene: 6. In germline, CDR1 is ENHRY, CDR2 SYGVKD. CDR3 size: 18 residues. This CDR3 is CAISEPGLAGGRTGELFF. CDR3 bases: TGTGCCATCAGTGAGCCGGGACTAGCGGGAGGTCGAACCGGGGAGCTGTTTTTT.

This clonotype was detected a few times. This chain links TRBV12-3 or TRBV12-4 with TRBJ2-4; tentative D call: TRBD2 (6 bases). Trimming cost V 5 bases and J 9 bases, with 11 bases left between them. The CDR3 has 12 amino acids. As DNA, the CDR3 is TGTGCCAGCAGTACTAGCTTTGGCATTCAGTACTTC. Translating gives CASSTSFGIQYF.

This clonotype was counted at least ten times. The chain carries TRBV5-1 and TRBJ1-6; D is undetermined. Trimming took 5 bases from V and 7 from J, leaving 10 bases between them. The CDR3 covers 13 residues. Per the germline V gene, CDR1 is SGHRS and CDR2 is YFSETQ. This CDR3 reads CASRKALNSPLHF. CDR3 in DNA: TGCGCCAGCAGAAAGGCTCTCAATTCACCCCTCCACTTT.

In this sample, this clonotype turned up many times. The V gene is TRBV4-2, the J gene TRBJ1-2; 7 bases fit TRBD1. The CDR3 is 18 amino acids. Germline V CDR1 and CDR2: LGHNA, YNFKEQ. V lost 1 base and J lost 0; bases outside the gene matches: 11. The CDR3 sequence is CASSQAIGTEQTNYGYTF. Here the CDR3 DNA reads TGTGCCAGCAGCCAAGCAATAGGGACAGAACAAACTAACTATGGCTACACCTTC.

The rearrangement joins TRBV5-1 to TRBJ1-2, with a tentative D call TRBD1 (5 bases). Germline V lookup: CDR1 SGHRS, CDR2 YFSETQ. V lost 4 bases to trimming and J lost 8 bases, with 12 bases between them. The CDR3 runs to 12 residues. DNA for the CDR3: TGCGCCAGCAGCAGGGACGGCGGCGGCTACACCTTC. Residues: CASSRDGGGYTF.

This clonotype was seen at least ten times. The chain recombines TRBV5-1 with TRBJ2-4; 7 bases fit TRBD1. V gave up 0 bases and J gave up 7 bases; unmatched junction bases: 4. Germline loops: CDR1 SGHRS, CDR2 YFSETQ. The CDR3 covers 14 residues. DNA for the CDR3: TGCGCCAGCAGCTTGGCCCCGACAGGGAACATTCAGTACTTC. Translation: CASSLAPTGNIQYF.

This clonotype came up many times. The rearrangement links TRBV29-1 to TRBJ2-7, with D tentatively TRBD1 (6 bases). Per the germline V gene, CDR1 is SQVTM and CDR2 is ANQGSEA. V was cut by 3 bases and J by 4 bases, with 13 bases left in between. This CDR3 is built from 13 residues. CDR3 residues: CSVEGDKGYEQYF. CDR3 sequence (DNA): TGCAGCGTTGAGGGGGACAAAGGGTACGAGCAGTACTTC.

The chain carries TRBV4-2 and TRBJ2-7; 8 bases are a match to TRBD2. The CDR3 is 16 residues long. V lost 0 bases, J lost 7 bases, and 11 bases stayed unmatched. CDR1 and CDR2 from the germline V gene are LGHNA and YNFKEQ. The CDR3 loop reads CASSQDGKREREEQYF. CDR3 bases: TGTGCCAGCAGCCAAGATGGCAAGCGGGAGAGGGAAGAGCAGTACTTC.

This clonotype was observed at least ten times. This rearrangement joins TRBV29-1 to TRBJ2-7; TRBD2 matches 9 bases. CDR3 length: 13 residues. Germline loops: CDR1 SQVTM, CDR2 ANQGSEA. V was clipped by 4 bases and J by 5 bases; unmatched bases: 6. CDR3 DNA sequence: TGCAGCGTTGTGGCGGGAGGGCCGCACGAGCAGTACTTC. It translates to CSVVAGGPHEQYF.

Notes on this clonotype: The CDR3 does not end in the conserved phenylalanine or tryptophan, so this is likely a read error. The CDR3 DNA reads TGTGCCAGCAGCCAACTCCCCCTGAACACTGAAGCTTTCTCT. It translates to CASSQLPLNTEAFS. This rearrangement joins TRBV7-2 to TRBJ1-1; D call uncertain. Trimming shortened V by 5 bases and J by 0 bases, and 10 bases separated the two germline ends. The CDR3 sequence is 14 residues long. Germline assignment: CDR1 SGHTA and CDR2 FQGNSA.

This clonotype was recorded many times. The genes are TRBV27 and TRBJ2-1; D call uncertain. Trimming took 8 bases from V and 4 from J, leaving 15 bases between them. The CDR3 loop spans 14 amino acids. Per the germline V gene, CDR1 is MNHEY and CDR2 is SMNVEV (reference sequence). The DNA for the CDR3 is TGTGCCAGCCGGCCTGTAGCAGCATACAATGAGCAGTTCTTC. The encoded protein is CASRPVAAYNEQFF.

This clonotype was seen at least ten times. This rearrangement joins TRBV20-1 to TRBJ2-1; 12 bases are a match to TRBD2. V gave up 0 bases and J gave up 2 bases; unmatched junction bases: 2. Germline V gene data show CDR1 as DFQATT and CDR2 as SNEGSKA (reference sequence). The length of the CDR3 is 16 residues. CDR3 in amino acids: CSARDTSGRPYNEQFF. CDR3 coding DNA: TGCAGTGCTAGAGATACTAGCGGGAGGCCCTACAATGAGCAGTTCTTC.